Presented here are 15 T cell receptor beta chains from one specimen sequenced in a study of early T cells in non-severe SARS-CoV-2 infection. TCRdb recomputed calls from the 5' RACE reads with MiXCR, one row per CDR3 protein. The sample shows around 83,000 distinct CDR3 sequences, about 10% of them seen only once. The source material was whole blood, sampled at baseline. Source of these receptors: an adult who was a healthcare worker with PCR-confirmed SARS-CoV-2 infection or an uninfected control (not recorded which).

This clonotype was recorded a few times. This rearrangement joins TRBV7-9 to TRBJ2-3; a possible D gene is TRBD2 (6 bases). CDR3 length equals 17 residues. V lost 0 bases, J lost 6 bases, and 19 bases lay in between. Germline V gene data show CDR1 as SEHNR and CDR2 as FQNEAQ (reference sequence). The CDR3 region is CASSLAHDWRVSDTQYF. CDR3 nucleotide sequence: TGTGCCAGCAGCTTAGCGCATGACTGGAGGGTGTCGGATACGCAGTATTTT.

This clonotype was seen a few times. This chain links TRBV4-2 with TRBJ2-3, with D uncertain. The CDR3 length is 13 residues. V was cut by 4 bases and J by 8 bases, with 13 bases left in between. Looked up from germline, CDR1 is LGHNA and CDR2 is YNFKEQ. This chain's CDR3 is CASSLWLAGTQYF. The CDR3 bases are TGTGCCAGCAGCCTATGGTTGGCAGGTACGCAGTATTTT.

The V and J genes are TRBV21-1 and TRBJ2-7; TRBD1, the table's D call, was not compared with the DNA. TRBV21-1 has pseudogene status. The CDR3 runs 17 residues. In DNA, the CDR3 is TGTGCCAGCAGCAGTATCAAAGTGGGGGGGATGCTTTACGAGCAGTACTTC. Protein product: CASSSIKVGGMLYEQYF.

CDR3 nucleotide sequence: TGTGCCAGCAGTAACCCCACAGGGGTCCGTCTGAACACTGAAGCTTTCTTT. This sequence encodes CASSNPTGVRLNTEAFF. The chain joins TRBV12-3 or TRBV12-4 to TRBJ1-1, with TRBD1 matching over 7 bases. The CDR3 totals 17 residues. V was clipped by 5 bases and J by 0 bases; unmatched bases: 12.

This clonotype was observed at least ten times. The CDR3: CASSWTQGYEQYF. Written as DNA, the CDR3 is TGCGCCAGCAGTTGGACACAGGGTTACGAGCAGTACTTC. The chain recombines TRBV10-2 with TRBJ2-7, with a possible D match to TRBD1 (6 bases). Trimming left V 5 bases short and J 4 bases short, with 12 bases between. Germline CDR1 is WSHSY and CDR2 is SAAADI. This CDR3 is built from 13 residues.

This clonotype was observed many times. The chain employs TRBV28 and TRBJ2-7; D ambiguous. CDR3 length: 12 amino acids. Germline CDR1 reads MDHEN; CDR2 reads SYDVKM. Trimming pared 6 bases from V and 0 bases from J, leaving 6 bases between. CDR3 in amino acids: CASSPGSYEQYF. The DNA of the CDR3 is TGTGCCAGCAGCCCAGGCTCCTACGAGCAGTACTTC.

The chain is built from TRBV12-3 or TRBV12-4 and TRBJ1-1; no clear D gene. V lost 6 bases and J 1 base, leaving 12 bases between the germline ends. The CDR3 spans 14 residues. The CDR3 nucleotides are TGTGCCAGCAGCGTTTGGAGTAAGAACACTGAAGCTTTCTTT. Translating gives CASSVWSKNTEAFF.

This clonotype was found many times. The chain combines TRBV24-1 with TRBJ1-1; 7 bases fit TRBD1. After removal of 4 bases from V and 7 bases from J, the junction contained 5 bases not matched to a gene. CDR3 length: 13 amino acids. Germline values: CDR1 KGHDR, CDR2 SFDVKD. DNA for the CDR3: TGTGCCACCAGTGAAGGGGGCGAACGTGAAGCTTTCTTT. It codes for CATSEGGEREAFF.

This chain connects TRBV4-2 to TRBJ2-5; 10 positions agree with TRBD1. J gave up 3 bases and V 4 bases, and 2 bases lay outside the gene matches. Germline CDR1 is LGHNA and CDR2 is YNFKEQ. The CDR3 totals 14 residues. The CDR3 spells CASSPGTGEETQYF. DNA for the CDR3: TGTGCCAGCAGCCCCGGGACAGGGGAAGAGACCCAGTACTTC.

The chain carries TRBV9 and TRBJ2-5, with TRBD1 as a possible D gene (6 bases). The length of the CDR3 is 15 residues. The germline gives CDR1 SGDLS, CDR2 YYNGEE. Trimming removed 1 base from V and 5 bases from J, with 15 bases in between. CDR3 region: CASSVTGTIDETQYF. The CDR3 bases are TGTGCCAGCAGCGTAACCGGGACAATAGACGAGACCCAGTACTTC.

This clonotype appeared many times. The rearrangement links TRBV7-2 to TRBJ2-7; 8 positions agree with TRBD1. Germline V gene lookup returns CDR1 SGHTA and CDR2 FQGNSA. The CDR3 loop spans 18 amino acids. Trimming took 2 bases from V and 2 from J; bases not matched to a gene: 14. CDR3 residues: CASSLFLGGQGVPYEQYF. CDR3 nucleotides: TGTGCCAGCAGCTTATTTTTGGGCGGACAGGGAGTCCCCTACGAGCAGTACTTC.

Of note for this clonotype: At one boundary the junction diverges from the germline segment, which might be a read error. The CDR3 region is CSSKAESSNNEQFF. The DNA for the CDR3 is TGCAGCAGCAAAGCGGAGAGCTCCAACAATGAGCAGTTCTTC. V and J are TRBV29-1 and TRBJ2-1; TRBD2 might be the D (5 bases). Germline CDR1 SQVTM, CDR2 ANQGSEA. The CDR3 spans 14 residues.

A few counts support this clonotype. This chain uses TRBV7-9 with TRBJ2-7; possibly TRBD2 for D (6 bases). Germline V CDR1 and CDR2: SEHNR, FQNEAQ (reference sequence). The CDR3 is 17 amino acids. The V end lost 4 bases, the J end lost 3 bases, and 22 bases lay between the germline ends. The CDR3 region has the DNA TGTGCCAGCAGCTCCCTTCCACTACCGGGACTCGACTACGAGCAGTACTTC. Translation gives CASSSLPLPGLDYEQYF. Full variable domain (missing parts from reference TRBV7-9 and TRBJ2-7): DTGVSQNPRHKITKRGQNVTFRCDPISEHNRLYWYRQTLGQGPEFLTYFQNEAQLEKSRLLSDRFSAERPKGSFSTLEIQRTEQGDSAMYLCASSSLPLPGLDYEQYFGPGTRLTVT.

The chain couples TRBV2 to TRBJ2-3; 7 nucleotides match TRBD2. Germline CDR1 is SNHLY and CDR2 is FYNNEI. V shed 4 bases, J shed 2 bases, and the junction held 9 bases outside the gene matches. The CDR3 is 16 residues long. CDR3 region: CASSAISGSITDTQYF. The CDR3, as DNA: TGTGCCAGCAGTGCCATTAGCGGGTCCATCACAGATACGCAGTATTTT.

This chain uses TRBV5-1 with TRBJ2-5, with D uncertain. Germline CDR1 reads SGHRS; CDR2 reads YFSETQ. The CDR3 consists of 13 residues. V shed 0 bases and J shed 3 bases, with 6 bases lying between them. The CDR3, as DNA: TGCGCCAGCAGCTTGGGGGCGGAAGAGACCCAGTACTTC. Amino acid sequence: CASSLGAEETQYF. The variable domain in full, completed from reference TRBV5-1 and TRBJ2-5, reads KAGVTQTPRYLIKTRGQQVTLSCSPISGHRSVSWYQQTPGQGLQFLFEYFSETQRNKGNFPGRFSGRQFSNSRSEMNVSTLELGDSALYLCASSLGAEETQYFGPGTRLLVL.